Listed below are T cell receptor beta chains from one sample, sequenced in a study of T cells after yellow fever vaccination. TCRdb reprocessed the 5' RACE reads via MiXCR and lists one record per CDR3 protein. Of a few hundred thousand distinct CDR3 sequences listed, 3.5% to 4.5% are singletons. Sequenced material: PBMCs, taken 5 days after the yellow fever booster vaccination. These receptors all stem from a man younger than 35 who received the YFV17D yellow fever vaccine. Each CDR3 is given with its conserved first and last residue. D genes are given only for firm matches. The size entry is marked missing in some rows and otherwise reads once, few, many or a size class.

clone size: few; J gene: TRBJ2-1; D gene: TRBD2; V gene: TRBV10-3; CDR3 DNA: TGTGCCATCGCCCAAGGCACTAGCGGGGGAACCTACAATGAGCAGTTCTTC; CDR3 protein: CAIAQGTSGGTYNEQFF
clone size: few; J gene: TRBJ1-2; D gene: .; V gene: TRBV19; CDR3 DNA: TGTGCCAGTAGTATTTTCCAGGGAGGAGGGAACTATGGCTACACCTTC; CDR3 protein: CASSIFQGGGNYGYTF
clone size: .; J gene: TRBJ2-5; D gene: .; V gene: TRBV20-1; CDR3 DNA: TGCAGTGCTAAGCGGCGGCTAGAGACCCAGTACTTC; CDR3 protein: CSAKRRLETQYF
clone size: .; J gene: TRBJ2-5; D gene: .; V gene: TRBV18; CDR3 DNA: TGTGCCAGCTCACCTAGTTTTGGCGCCCAGTACTTC; CDR3 protein: CASSPSFGAQYF
clone size: many; J gene: TRBJ2-7; D gene: TRBD1; V gene: TRBV7-2; CDR3 DNA: TGTGCCAGCAGCTCACAGGGGAACGAGCAGTACTTC; CDR3 protein: CASSSQGNEQYF
clone size: many; J gene: TRBJ2-3; D gene: TRBD2; V gene: TRBV5-1; CDR3 DNA: TGCGCCAGCAGCTTTAGCGGGGGGGTGGATACGCAGTATTTT; CDR3 protein: CASSFSGGVDTQYF
clone size: many; J gene: TRBJ2-1; D gene: TRBD2; V gene: TRBV6-5; CDR3 DNA: TGTGCCAGCAGTCGGCTAGCGGGGGACAATGAGCAGTTCTTC; CDR3 protein: CASSRLAGDNEQFF
clone size: many; J gene: TRBJ2-3; D gene: .; V gene: TRBV5-1; CDR3 DNA: TGCGCCAGCAGCTTGGAGTTATCGGGGGGCCGTGGAGATACGCAGTATTTT; CDR3 protein: CASSLELSGGRGDTQYF
clone size: .; J gene: TRBJ2-7; D gene: .; V gene: TRBV7-9; CDR3 DNA: TGTGCCAGCACCGAGTGGGGGGCATCCTACGAGCAGTACTTC; CDR3 protein: CASTEWGASYEQYF
clone size: few; J gene: TRBJ2-5; D gene: .; V gene: TRBV11-1; CDR3 DNA: TGTGCCAGCAGCTTAAAGCCTCGCGATAGGGAGACCCAGTACTTC; CDR3 protein: CASSLKPRDRETQYF
clone size: many; J gene: TRBJ2-5; D gene: .; V gene: TRBV20-1; CDR3 DNA: TGCAGTGCTGGGACGGTACAAGAGACCCAGTACTTC; CDR3 protein: CSAGTVQETQYF
clone size: .; J gene: TRBJ1-1; D gene: .; V gene: TRBV11-2; CDR3 DNA: TGTGGCAGCAGCTTAGGCGACGGACGAGCTTTCTTT; CDR3 protein: CGSSLGDGRAFF
clone size: many; J gene: TRBJ2-5; D gene: TRBD2; V gene: TRBV7-2; CDR3 DNA: TGTGCCAGCAGTCTTATGGGGGGGCAAGAGACCCAGTACTTC; CDR3 protein: CASSLMGGQETQYF
clone size: few; J gene: TRBJ2-7; D gene: TRBD1; V gene: TRBV29-1; CDR3 DNA: TGCAGCGCCCACCGTGGACAGGGGTCCTACGAGCAGTACTTC; CDR3 protein: CSAHRGQGSYEQYF
clone size: .; J gene: TRBJ2-5; D gene: .; V gene: TRBV25-1; CDR3 DNA: TGTGCCAGCGGCCCCAGTGAGACCCAGTACTTC; CDR3 protein: CASGPSETQYF
clone size: .; J gene: TRBJ2-1; D gene: TRBD1; V gene: TRBV18; CDR3 DNA: TGTGCCAGCTCACCATTCGGGACAGAGCATAGTGAGCAGTTCTTC; CDR3 protein: CASSPFGTEHSEQFF
clone size: .; J gene: TRBJ2-3; D gene: .; V gene: TRBV5-1; CDR3 DNA: TGCGCCAGCCGGGTGGGGACTGCCACAGATACGCAGTATTTT; CDR3 protein: CASRVGTATDTQYF
clone size: .; J gene: TRBJ1-6; D gene: .; V gene: TRBV9; CDR3 DNA: TGTGCCAGCAGCGGCTCAGGCCTTAATTCACCCCTCCACTTT; CDR3 protein: CASSGSGLNSPLHF
clone size: .; J gene: TRBJ1-5; D gene: .; V gene: TRBV4-1; CDR3 DNA: TGCGCCAGCAGCCAATGGTACACCCCGGTGGAAGCCCAGCATTTT; CDR3 protein: CASSQWYTPVEAQHF
clone size: few; J gene: TRBJ1-6; D gene: .; V gene: TRBV7-2; CDR3 DNA: TGTGCCAGCAGCCCCCCCCGCTTATCCTATAATTCACCCCTCCACTTT; CDR3 protein: CASSPPRLSYNSPLHF
clone size: many; J gene: TRBJ1-4; D gene: .; V gene: TRBV7-2; CDR3 DNA: TGTGCCAGCAGCCCACAGCCGGCTAATGAAAAACTGTTTTTT; CDR3 protein: CASSPQPANEKLFF
clone size: few; J gene: TRBJ2-3; D gene: TRBD1; V gene: TRBV14; CDR3 DNA: TGTGCCAGCAGCCAACAGCAGGGGGCCTTCACAGATACGCAGTATTTT; CDR3 protein: CASSQQQGAFTDTQYF
clone size: many; J gene: TRBJ2-7; D gene: .; V gene: TRBV20-1; CDR3 DNA: TGCAGTGCTAGTTCCGGACGGATCTATGAGCAGTACTTC; CDR3 protein: CSASSGRIYEQYF